This T cell receptor beta chain was observed in a study of cytomegalovirus exposure and HLA in healthy donors. A note on this clone: Its antigen is unidentified.

The assay was immunoSEQ multiplex PCR, and TCRdb's table has in-frame clones only and misses some. The sample holds fewer than 350,000 clones; 85% to 90% are singletons and the top ten take about 0.86%. Notes on the study in general: Most TCR sequences proved rare, with some public TCRs found in many donors.

The CDR3 loop spans 16 amino acids. CDR1 is MDHEN and CDR2 is SYDVKM in the germline V gene. V lost 6 bases and J lost 0, with 15 bases in between. The TCR was taken from a woman aged 18 to 35 in good health and CMV-seronegative. V is TRBV28 and J is TRBJ1-3; D not resolved. The sequenced sample consisted of PBMCs. The CDR3, as DNA: TGTGCCAGCAGCTCCGGGTCTGCGAGCTCTGGAAACACCATATATTTT. This codes for CASSSGSASSGNTIYF.